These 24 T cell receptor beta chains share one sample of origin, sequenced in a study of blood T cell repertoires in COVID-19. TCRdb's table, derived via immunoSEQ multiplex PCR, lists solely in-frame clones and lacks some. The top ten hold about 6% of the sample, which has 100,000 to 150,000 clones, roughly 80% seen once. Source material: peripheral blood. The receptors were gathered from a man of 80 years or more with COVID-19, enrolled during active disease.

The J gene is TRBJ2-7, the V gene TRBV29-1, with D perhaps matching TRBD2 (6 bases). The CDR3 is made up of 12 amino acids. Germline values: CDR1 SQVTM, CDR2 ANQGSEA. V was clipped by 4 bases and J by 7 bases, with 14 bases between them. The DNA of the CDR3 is TGCAGCGTTGCTAGGCTGGGGGGTGAGCAGTACTTC. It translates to CSVARLGGEQYF.

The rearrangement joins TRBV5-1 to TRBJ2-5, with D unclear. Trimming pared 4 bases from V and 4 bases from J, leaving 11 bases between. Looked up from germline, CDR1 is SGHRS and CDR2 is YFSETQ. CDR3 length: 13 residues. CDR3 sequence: CASSPVVRETQYF. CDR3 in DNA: TGCGCCAGCAGCCCAGTCGTACGAGAGACCCAGTACTTC.

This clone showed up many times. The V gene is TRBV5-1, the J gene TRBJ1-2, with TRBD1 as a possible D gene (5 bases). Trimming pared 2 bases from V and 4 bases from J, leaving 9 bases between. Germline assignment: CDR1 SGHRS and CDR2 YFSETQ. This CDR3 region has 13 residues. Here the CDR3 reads CASSFRDFYGYTF. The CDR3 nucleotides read TGCGCCAGCAGCTTTCGGGACTTCTATGGCTACACCTTC.

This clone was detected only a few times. The CDR3, as DNA: TGTGCCAGCCTTCGAAAGGGGGCGGACCAGCCCCAGCATTTT. This codes for CASLRKGADQPQHF. The chain employs TRBV19 and TRBJ1-5; 7 nucleotides agree with TRBD1. With 9 bases clipped from V and 7 bases from J, the junction kept 12 bases outside the gene matches. Germline CDR1 reads LNHDA; CDR2 reads SQIVND (reference sequence). This CDR3 is built from 14 residues.

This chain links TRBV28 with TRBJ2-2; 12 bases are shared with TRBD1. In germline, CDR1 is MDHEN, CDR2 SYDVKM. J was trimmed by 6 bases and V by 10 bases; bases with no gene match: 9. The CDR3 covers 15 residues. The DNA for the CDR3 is TGTGCCACCTCAAGGGGACAGGGGGCCGCCGGGGAGCTGTTTTTT. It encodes CATSRGQGAAGELFF.

The CDR3 spells CASSVGSGDGYTF. CDR3 in DNA: TGCGCCAGCAGCGTTGGGTCAGGGGATGGCTACACCTTC. V and J are TRBV5-1 and TRBJ1-2, with a weak D call TRBD1 (6 bases). The CDR3 is made up of 13 amino acids. The V end lost 4 bases, the J end lost 6 bases, and 13 bases lay between the germline ends. Germline CDR1 and CDR2: SGHRS and YFSETQ.

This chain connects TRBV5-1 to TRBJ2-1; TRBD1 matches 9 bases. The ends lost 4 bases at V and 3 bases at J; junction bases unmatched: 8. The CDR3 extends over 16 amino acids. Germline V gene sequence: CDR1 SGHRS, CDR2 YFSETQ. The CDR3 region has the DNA TGCGCCAGCAGCCACACCCTGGGACAGGGCTACAATGAGCAGTTCTTC. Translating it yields CASSHTLGQGYNEQFF.

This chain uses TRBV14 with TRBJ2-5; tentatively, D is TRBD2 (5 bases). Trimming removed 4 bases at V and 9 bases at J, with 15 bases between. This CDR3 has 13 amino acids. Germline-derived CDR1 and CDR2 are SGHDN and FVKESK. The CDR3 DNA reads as TGTGCCAGCAGCCCTCGACCCCCGAGGGCCCAGTACTTC. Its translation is CASSPRPPRAQYF.

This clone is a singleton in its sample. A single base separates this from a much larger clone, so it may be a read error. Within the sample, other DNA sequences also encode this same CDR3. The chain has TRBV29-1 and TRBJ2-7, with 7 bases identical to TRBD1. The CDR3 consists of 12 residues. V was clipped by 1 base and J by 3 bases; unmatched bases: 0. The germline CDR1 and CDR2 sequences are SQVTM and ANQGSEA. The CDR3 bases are TGCAGCGTTGAAGGACAGGGCTACGAGCAGTACTTC. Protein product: CSVEGQGYEQYF.

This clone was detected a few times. As DNA, the CDR3 is TGTGCCAGCAGTGAAATAACAGGGGGACGTCAGCCCCAGCATTTT. Protein: CASSEITGGRQPQHF. The chain joins TRBV6-1 to TRBJ1-5; 8 nucleotides align to TRBD1. In germline, CDR1 is MNHNS, CDR2 SASEGT. V was clipped by 2 bases and J by 6 bases; unmatched bases: 6. The CDR3 is made up of 15 amino acids.

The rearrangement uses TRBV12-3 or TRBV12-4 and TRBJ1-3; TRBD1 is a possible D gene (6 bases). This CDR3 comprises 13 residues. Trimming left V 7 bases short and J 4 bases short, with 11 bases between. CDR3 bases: TGTGCCAGCACCCGGCAGGGGGGAAACACCATATATTTT. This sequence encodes CASTRQGGNTIYF.

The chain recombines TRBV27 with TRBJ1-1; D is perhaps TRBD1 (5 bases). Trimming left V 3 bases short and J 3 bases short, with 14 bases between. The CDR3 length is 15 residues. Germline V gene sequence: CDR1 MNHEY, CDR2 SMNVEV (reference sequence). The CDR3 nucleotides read TGTGCCAGCAGTTTCGGGCCCGGGGGGGACACTGAAGCTTTCTTT. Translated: CASSFGPGGDTEAFF.

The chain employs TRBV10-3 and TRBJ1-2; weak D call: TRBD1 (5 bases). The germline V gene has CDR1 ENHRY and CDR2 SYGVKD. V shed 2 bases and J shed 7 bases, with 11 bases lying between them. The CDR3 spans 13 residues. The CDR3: CAISEIQGGGYTF. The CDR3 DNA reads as TGTGCCATCAGTGAGATCCAGGGAGGTGGCTACACCTTC.

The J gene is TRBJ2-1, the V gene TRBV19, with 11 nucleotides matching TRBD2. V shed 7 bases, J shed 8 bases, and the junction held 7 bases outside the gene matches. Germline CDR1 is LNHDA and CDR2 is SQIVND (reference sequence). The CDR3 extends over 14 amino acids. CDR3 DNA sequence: TGTGCCAGTACCCGGACTAGCGGGTCCGATGAGCAGTTCTTC. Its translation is CASTRTSGSDEQFF.

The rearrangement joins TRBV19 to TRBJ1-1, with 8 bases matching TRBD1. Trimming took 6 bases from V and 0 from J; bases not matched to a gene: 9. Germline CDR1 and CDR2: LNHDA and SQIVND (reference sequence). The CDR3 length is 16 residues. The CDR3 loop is CASRLRTGNMNTEAFF. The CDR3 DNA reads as TGTGCCAGTAGGCTTAGGACAGGGAATATGAACACTGAAGCTTTCTTT.

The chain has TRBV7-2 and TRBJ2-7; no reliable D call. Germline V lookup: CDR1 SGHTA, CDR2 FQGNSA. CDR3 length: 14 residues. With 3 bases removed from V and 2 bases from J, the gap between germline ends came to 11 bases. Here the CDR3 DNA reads TGTGCCAGCAGCTTTACATTCCGGGCCTACGAGCAGTACTTC. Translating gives CASSFTFRAYEQYF.

CDR3 sequence reads: CASSLLSQETQYF. The CDR3 nucleotides are TGTGCCAGCAGTTTATTATCCCAAGAGACCCAGTACTTC. The chain links TRBV28 to TRBJ2-5; the D is unclear. From germline, CDR1 is MDHEN and CDR2 SYDVKM. This CDR3 has 13 residues. V dropped 1 base and J dropped 1 base, with 4 bases sitting between them.

The CDR3 protein is CARSLGDRGHYEQYF. The CDR3 DNA is TGTGCCAGAAGCTTGGGGGACAGGGGGCACTACGAGCAGTACTTC. The chain combines TRBV5-3 with TRBJ2-7, with 12 nucleotides matching TRBD1. TRBV5-3 is an ORF, and what it does is uncertain. V was pared by 0 bases and J by 3 bases, with 1 base of the junction left unmatched. The CDR3 covers 15 residues.

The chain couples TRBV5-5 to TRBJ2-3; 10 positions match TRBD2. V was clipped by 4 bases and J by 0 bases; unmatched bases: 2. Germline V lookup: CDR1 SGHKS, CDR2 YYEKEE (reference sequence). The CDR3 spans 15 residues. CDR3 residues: CASSVTSGSTDTQYF. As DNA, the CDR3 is TGTGCCAGCAGCGTGACTAGCGGGAGCACAGATACGCAGTATTTT.

The CDR3 reads CASSIGSSGGLGPPLHF. DNA of the CDR3: TGTGCCAGTAGTATAGGAAGTTCTGGGGGCCTCGGCCCACCCCTCCACTTT. This chain links TRBV19 with TRBJ1-6, with D possibly matching TRBD1 (6 bases). The germline V and J ends were trimmed by 1 base and 11 bases, with 21 bases remaining between them. The CDR3 runs to 17 residues. Germline V gene lookup returns CDR1 LNHDA and CDR2 SQIVND (reference sequence).

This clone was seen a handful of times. The CDR3 region is CAISESASIGETQYF. The DNA of the CDR3 is TGTGCCATCAGTGAGTCCGCTAGCATCGGCGAGACCCAGTACTTC. The rearrangement uses TRBV10-3 and TRBJ2-5; D perhaps matches TRBD2 (5 bases). The CDR3 has 15 residues. Germline V lookup: CDR1 ENHRY, CDR2 SYGVKD. V was pared by 0 bases and J by 5 bases, with 13 bases between.

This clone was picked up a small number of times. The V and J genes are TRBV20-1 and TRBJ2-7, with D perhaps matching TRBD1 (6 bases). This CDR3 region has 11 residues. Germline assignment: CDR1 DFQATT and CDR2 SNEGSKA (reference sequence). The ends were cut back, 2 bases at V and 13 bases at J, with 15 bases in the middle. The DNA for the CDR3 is TGCAGTGCTAGATCTGACAGGATTCCCTACTTC. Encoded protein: CSARSDRIPYF.

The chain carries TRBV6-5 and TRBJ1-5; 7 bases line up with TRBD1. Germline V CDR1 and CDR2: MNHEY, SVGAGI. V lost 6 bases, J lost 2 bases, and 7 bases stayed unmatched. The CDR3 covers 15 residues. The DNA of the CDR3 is TGTGCCAGCAGCCAGGGGGTGGCTGGCAATCAGCCCCAGCATTTT. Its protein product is CASSQGVAGNQPQHF.

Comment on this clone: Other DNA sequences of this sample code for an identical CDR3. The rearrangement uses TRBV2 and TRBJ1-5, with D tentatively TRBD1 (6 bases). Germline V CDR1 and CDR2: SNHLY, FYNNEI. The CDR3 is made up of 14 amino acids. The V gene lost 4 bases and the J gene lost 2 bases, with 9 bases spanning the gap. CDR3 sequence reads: CASSGGQGNQPQHF. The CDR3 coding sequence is TGTGCCAGCAGTGGGGGACAAGGCAATCAGCCCCAGCATTTT.